This entry lists 14 T cell receptor beta chains sequenced from one sample in a study of blood T cell repertoires in COVID-19. The repertoire was sequenced with immunoSEQ multiplex PCR; TCRdb's copy has only in-frame clones and lacks some. The table shows some 250,000 clones, with 88% occurring only once. What was sequenced was peripheral blood. All receptors come from a woman in her 30s with acute or convalescent COVID-19.

The V call is TRBV5-4, the J call TRBJ2-5, with 9 bases aligning to TRBD2. The CDR3 spans 15 residues. Germline CDR1 is SGHNT and CDR2 is YYREEE (reference sequence). J gave up 0 bases and V 3 bases, and 3 bases lay outside the gene matches. For the CDR3, the DNA is TGTGCCAGCAGCTATAGCGGGAGAAACCAAGAGACCCAGTACTTC. Protein product: CASSYSGRNQETQYF.

The V gene is TRBV11-3, the J gene TRBJ2-5; 7 bases match TRBD2. CDR1 SGHNT and CDR2 YENEEA come from the germline V gene. There are 15 residues in the CDR3. V lost 5 bases to trimming and J lost 3 bases; unmatched junction nucleotides: 9. In DNA form, the CDR3 reads TGTGCCAGCAGCGCCAATACGGCGGGGGAAGAGACCCAGTACTTC. It encodes CASSANTAGEETQYF. Combining the CDR3 with reference TRBV11-3 and TRBJ2-5 gives the whole variable domain EAGVVQSPRYKIIEKKQPVAFWCNPISGHNTLYWYLQNLGQGPELLIRYENEEAVDDSQLPKDRFSAERLKGVDSTLKIQPAELGDSAVYLCASSANTAGEETQYFGPGTRLLVL.

This CDR3 is CASRGDRAMGGDSGANVLTF. The CDR3 nucleotides are TGCGCCAGCAGAGGGGACAGGGCAATGGGAGGAGACTCTGGGGCCAACGTCCTGACTTTC. The chain carries TRBV10-1 and TRBJ2-6; TRBD1 matches 9 bases. CDR1 is WNHNN and CDR2 is SYGVQD in the germline V gene (reference sequence). V shed 6 bases, J shed 0 bases, and the junction held 15 bases outside the gene matches. CDR3 length: 20 amino acids.

The chain employs TRBV20-1 and TRBJ1-5; 9 nucleotides agree with TRBD1. Germline V gives CDR1 DFQATT, CDR2 SNEGSKA (reference sequence). V lost 3 bases to trimming and J lost 2 bases; unmatched junction nucleotides: 11. The CDR3 is 17 residues long. Written as DNA, the CDR3 is TGCAGTGCTAGTCGTCCTACAGGGGGCGTTGGCAATCAGCCCCAGCATTTT. This gives the protein CSASRPTGGVGNQPQHF.

This clone has a single count. This chain's CDR3 is CASSPPEGLAGVSEQFF. DNA for the CDR3: TGTGCCAGCAGCCCACCCGAGGGACTAGCGGGAGTTAGTGAGCAGTTCTTC. The chain links TRBV7-2 to TRBJ2-1, with TRBD2 matching 14 bases. J gave up 9 bases and V 5 bases, and 12 bases lay outside the gene matches. The germline V gene encodes CDR1 SGHTA and CDR2 FQGNSA. This CDR3 region has 17 residues.

The gene calls are TRBV5-4 and TRBJ2-5, with D possibly being TRBD1 (6 bases). The CDR3 is 14 amino acids. Germline V CDR1 and CDR2: SGHNT, YYREEE (reference sequence). V shed 2 bases and J shed 1 base, with 9 bases lying between them. CDR3 sequence reads: CASSFRGGQETQYF. CDR3 sequence (DNA): TGTGCCAGCAGCTTCCGAGGGGGCCAAGAGACCCAGTACTTC.

The chain employs TRBV7-2 and TRBJ1-1, with D maybe TRBD1 (6 bases). V dropped 4 bases and J dropped 10 bases, with 16 bases sitting between them. This CDR3 is 13 amino acids long. Germline assignment: CDR1 SGHTA and CDR2 FQGNSA. The CDR3 here is CASSWDTRGGAFF. Here the CDR3 DNA reads TGTGCCAGCAGCTGGGACACCCGGGGGGGAGCTTTCTTT.

The chain is built from TRBV29-1 and TRBJ1-5; no firm D call. CDR1 and CDR2 from the germline V gene are SQVTM and ANQGSEA. With 2 bases removed from V and 0 bases from J, the gap between germline ends came to 8 bases. This CDR3 comprises 14 residues. For the CDR3, the DNA is TGCAGCGTTGAAACGGGGAATAGCAATCAGCCCCAGCATTTT. Protein product: CSVETGNSNQPQHF.

The chain uses TRBV7-2 and TRBJ2-7; 10 nucleotides agree with TRBD1. The V and J ends lost 3 bases and 2 bases, in that order; junction bases with no gene match: 7. The V gene's germline CDR1 is SGHTA and CDR2 FQGNSA. The CDR3 totals 16 residues. The CDR3 spells CASSFSGTGAPYEQYF. Here the CDR3 DNA reads TGTGCCAGCAGCTTCTCCGGGACAGGGGCCCCCTACGAGCAGTACTTC.

This chain joins TRBV4-1 and TRBJ2-7, with TRBD2 matching over 11 bases. The V and J ends lost 3 bases and 5 bases, in that order; junction bases with no gene match: 12. The CDR3 sequence is 17 residues long. Germline CDR1 MGHRA, CDR2 YSYEKL. The CDR3 protein is CASSHPGTSGTRDEQYF. Here the CDR3 DNA reads TGCGCCAGCAGCCACCCCGGGACTAGCGGAACTCGGGACGAGCAGTACTTC.

The chain is built from TRBV11-3 and TRBJ2-1; tentatively, D is TRBD2 (6 bases). Germline CDR1 SGHNT, CDR2 YENEEA. The CDR3 has 15 residues. Trimming shortened V by 4 bases and J by 6 bases, and 16 bases separated the two germline ends. CDR3 region: CASSSRDPKSNEQFF. The CDR3 nucleotides are TGTGCCAGCAGCTCGCGGGACCCGAAATCCAATGAGCAGTTCTTC.

This clone was detected once. The chain links TRBV7-2 to TRBJ2-2, with D perhaps matching TRBD1 (5 bases). The germline V gene encodes CDR1 SGHTA and CDR2 FQGNSA. V was trimmed by 1 base and J by 2 bases, leaving 11 bases between them. This CDR3 spans 16 amino acids. In DNA, the CDR3 is TGTGCCAGCAGCTTAGTAGGCGGACACAACACCGGGGAGCTGTTTTTT. Translated: CASSLVGGHNTGELFF.

The CDR3 loop reads CASSPLDNNEQFF. The CDR3 bases are TGTGCCAGCTCACCACTAGACAACAATGAGCAGTTCTTC. The chain is built from TRBV18 and TRBJ2-1; D uncertain. CDR1 and CDR2 from the germline V gene are KGHSH and LQKENI. Between the trimmed V and J ends, which lost 1 base and 5 bases, there was a span of 6 bases. The CDR3 runs to 13 residues. Full variable domain (missing parts from reference TRBV18 and TRBJ2-1): NAGVMQNPRHLVRRRGQEARLRCSPMKGHSHVYWYRQLPEEGLKFMVYLQKENIIDESGMPKERFSAEFPKEGPSILRIQQVVRGDSAAYFCASSPLDNNEQFFGPGTRLTVL.

This clone was found a few times. CDR3 protein: CASSRVGLNEQYF. CDR3 sequence (DNA): TGTGCCAGCAGCAGGGTGGGACTTAACGAGCAGTACTTC. This chain links TRBV5-6 with TRBJ2-7; weak D call: TRBD2 (6 bases). This CDR3 has 13 amino acids. Trimming cost V 4 bases and J 5 bases, with 13 bases left between them. Germline assignment: CDR1 SGHDT and CDR2 YYEEEE.